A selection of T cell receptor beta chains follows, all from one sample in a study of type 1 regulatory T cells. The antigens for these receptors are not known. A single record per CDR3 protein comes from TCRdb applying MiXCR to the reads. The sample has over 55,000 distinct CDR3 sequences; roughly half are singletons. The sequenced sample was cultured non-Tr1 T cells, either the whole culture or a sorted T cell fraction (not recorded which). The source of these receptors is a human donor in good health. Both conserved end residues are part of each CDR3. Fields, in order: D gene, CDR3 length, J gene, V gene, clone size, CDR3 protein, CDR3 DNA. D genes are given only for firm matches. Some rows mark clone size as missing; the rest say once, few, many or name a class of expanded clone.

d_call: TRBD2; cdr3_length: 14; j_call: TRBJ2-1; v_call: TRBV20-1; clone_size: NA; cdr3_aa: CSAMRGFNLNEQFF; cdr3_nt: TGCAGTGCTATGCGGGGGTTTAATTTAAATGAGCAGTTCTTC
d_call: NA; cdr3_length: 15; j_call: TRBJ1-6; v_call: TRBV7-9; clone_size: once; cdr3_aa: CASSSAVLYNSPLHF; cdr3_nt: TGTGCCAGCAGCTCCGCGGTACTCTATAATTCACCCCTCCACTTT
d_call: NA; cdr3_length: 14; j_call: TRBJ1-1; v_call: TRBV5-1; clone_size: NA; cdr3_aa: CASSLRSDLAEAFF; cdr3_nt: TGCGCCAGCAGCTTGAGATCTGATTTAGCTGAAGCTTTCTTT
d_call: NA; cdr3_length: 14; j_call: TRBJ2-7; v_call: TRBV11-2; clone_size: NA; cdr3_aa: CANSSGALSFEQYF; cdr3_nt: TGTGCCAACAGCTCCGGGGCCCTCTCCTTCGAGCAGTACTTC
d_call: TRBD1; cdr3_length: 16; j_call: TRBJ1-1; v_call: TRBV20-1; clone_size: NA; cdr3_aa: CSARPIQGARNTEAFF; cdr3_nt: TGCAGTGCTAGACCTATACAGGGGGCAAGGAACACTGAAGCTTTCTTT
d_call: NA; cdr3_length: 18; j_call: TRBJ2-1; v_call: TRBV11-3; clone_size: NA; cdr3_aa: CASSLDLYGGRVGNEQFF; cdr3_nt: TGTGCCAGCAGCTTAGATTTATATGGGGGGAGAGTTGGAAATGAGCAGTTCTTC
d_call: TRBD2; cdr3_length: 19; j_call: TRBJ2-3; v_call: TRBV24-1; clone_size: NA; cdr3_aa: CATSDVGTSGAPSTDTQYF; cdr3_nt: TGTGCCACCAGTGATGTCGGGACTAGCGGGGCCCCTAGCACAGATACGCAGTATTTT
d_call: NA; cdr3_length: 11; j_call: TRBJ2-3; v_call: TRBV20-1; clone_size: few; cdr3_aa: CSAQGGDTQYF; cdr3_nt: TGCAGTGCCCAAGGCGGAGATACGCAGTATTTT
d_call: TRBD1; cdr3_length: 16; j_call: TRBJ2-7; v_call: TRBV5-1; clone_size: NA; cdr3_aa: CASSPLAGQGAYEQYF; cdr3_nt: TGCGCCAGCAGCCCCCTCGCGGGACAGGGGGCTTACGAGCAGTACTTC
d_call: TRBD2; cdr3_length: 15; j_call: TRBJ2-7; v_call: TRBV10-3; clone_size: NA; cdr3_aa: CAISRSGGESYEQYF; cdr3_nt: TGTGCCATCAGTCGTAGCGGGGGAGAATCCTACGAGCAGTACTTC
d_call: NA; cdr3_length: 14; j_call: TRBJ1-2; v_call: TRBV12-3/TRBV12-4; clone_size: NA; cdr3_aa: CASRRDTGRYGYTF; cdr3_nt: TGTGCCAGCAGAAGGGACACAGGGCGCTATGGCTACACCTTC
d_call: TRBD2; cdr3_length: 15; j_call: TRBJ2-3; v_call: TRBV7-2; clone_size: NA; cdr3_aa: CASSPGGGGTDTQYF; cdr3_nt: TGTGCCAGCAGCCCTGGGGGGGGGGGCACAGATACGCAGTATTTT
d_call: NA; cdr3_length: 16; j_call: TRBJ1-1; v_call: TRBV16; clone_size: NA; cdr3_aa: CASSRRQVGMNTEAFF; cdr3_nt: TGTGCCAGCAGCCGTCGTCAGGTGGGAATGAACACTGAAGCTTTCTTT
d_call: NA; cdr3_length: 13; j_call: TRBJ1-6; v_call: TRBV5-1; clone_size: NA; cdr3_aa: CASSLRDNSPLHF; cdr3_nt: TGCGCCAGCAGCTTACGGGATAATTCACCCCTCCACTTT
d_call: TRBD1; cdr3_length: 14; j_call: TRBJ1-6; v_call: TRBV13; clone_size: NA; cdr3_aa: CASSLGQGIPPLHF; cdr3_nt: TGTGCCAGCAGCTTAGGACAGGGGATTCCACCCCTCCACTTT
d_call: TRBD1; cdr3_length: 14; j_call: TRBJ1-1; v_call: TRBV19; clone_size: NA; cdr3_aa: CASRNRGMNTEAFF; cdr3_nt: TGTGCCAGTAGGAACAGGGGTATGAACACTGAAGCTTTCTTT
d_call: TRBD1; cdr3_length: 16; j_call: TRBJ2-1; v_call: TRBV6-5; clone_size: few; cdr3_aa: CASRYTRQGANNEQFF; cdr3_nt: TGTGCCAGCAGGTACACTAGACAGGGGGCAAACAATGAGCAGTTCTTC
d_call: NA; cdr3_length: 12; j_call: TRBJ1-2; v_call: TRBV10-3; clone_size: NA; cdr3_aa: CAISAGNYGYTF; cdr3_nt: TGTGCCATCAGTGCCGGGAACTATGGCTACACCTTC
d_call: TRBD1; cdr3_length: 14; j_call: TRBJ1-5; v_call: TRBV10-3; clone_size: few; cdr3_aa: CAIRGQGGNQPQHF; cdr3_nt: TGTGCCATCAGGGGACAGGGAGGCAATCAGCCCCAGCATTTT
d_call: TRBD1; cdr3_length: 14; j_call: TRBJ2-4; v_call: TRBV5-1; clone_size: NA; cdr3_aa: CASRTGTGEVIQYF; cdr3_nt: TGCGCCAGCAGAACCGGGACAGGGGAAGTCATTCAGTACTTC
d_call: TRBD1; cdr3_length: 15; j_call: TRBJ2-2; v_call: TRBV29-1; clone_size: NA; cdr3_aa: CSVPLTGGANGELFF; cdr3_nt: TGCAGCGTTCCCCTTACAGGGGGCGCGAACGGGGAGCTGTTTTTT
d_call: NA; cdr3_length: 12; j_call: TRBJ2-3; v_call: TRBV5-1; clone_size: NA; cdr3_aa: CASSVSSDTQYF; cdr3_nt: TGCGCCAGCAGCGTCTCTAGTGATACGCAGTATTTT
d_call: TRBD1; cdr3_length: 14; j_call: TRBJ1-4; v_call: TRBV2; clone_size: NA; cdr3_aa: CASWRGQPGEKLFF; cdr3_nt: TGTGCCAGCTGGAGGGGACAGCCGGGCGAAAAACTGTTTTTT
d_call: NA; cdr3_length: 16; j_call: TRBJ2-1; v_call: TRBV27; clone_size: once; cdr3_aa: CASSLSRGRGYNEQFF; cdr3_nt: TGTGCCAGCAGTTTATCGCGGGGAAGGGGGTACAATGAGCAGTTCTTC
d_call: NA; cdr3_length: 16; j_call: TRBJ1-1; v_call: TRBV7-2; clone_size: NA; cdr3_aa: CASSPTPQRLNTEAFF; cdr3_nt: TGTGCCAGCAGCCCTACCCCCCAGAGATTGAACACTGAAGCTTTCTTT
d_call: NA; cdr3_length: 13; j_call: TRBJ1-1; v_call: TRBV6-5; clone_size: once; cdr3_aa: CASTRGMGTEAFF; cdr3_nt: TGTGCCAGCACCCGGGGAATGGGGACTGAAGCTTTCTTT
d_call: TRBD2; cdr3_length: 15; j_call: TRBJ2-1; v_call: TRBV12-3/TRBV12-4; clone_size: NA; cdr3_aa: CASSLASGNTMKQFF; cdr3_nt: TGTGCCAGCAGTTTAGCTAGCGGGAATACAATGAAGCAGTTCTTC
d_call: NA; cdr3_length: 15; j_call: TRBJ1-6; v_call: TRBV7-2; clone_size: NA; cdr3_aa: CASSARGQINSPLHF; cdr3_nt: TGTGCCAGCAGCGCGCGCGGACAGATAAATTCACCCCTCCACTTT
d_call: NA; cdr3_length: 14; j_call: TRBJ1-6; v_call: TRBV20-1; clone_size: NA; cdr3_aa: CSARGLSLDSPLHF; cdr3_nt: TGCAGTGCTAGAGGCCTCTCCCTAGATTCACCCCTCCACTTT
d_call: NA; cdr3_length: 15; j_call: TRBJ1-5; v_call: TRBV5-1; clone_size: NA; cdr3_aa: CASSSRDSGNQPQHF; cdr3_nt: TGCGCCAGCAGCTCGAGGGACTCGGGCAATCAGCCCCAGCATTTT
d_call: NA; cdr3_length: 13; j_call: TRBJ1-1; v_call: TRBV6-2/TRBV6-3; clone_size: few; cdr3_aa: CASSYGGYTEAFF; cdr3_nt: TGTGCCAGCAGTTACGGGGGGTACACTGAAGCTTTCTTT
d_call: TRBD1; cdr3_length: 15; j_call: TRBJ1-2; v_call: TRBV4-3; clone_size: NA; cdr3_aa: CASSQRPGGQDPCTF; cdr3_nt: TGCGCCAGCAGCCAAAGGCCTGGGGGACAGGACCCTTGCACCTTC
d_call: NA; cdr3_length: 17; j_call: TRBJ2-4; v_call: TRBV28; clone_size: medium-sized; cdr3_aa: CASSSMDGKSTKNIQYF; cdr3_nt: TGTGCCAGCAGCTCGATGGACGGAAAGAGCACCAAAAACATTCAGTACTTC
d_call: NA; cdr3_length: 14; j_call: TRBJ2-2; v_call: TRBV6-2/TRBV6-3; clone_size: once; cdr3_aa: CASSPGQTTGELFF; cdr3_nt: TGTGCCAGCAGCCCTGGACAGACTACCGGGGAGCTGTTTTTT
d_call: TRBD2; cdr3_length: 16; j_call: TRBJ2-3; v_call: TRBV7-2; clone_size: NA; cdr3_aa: CASSLAGAGGSHTQYF; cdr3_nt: TGTGCCAGCAGCTTAGCGGGGGCGGGGGGCTCCCATACGCAGTATTTT
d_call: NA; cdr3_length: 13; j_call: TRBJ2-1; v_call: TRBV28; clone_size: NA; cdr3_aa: CASSLFRDNEQFF; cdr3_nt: TGTGCCAGCAGTTTATTCCGGGACAATGAGCAGTTCTTC
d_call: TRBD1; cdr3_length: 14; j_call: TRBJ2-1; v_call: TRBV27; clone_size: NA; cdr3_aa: CASRGDRGLNEQFF; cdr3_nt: TGTGCCAGCAGGGGGGACAGGGGATTGAATGAGCAGTTCTTC
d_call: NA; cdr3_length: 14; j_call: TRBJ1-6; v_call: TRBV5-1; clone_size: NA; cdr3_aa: CASSMTGYNSPLHF; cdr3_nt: TGCGCCAGCAGCATGACAGGTTATAATTCACCCCTCCACTTT
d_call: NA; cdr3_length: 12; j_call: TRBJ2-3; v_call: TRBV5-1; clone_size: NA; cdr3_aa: CASSPTTDTQYF; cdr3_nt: TGCGCCAGCAGCCCTACCACAGATACGCAGTATTTT
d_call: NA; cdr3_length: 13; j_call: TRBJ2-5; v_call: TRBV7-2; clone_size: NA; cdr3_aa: CASSFTSGETQYF; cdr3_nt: TGTGCCAGCAGCTTTACGTCTGGAGAGACCCAGTACTTC
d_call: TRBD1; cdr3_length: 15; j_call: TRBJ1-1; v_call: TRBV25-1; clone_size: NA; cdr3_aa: CAISPTGSPNTEAFF; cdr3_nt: TGTGCCATCTCCCCGACAGGGTCCCCGAACACTGAAGCTTTCTTT
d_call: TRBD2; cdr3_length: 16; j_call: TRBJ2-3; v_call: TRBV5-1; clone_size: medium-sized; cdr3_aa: CASSTQSGGATDTQYF; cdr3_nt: TGCGCCAGCAGCACACAAAGCGGGGGAGCGACAGATACGCAGTATTTT
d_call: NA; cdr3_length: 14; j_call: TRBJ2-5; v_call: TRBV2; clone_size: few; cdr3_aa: CASMKSQGQETQYF; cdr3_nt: TGTGCCAGCATGAAGAGCCAGGGACAAGAGACCCAGTACTTC
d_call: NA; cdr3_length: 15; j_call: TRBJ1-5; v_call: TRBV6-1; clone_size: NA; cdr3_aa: CASSEVRGGGQPQHF; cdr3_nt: TGTGCCAGCAGTGAAGTGAGGGGAGGGGGTCAGCCCCAGCATTTT